Shown below are 8 T cell receptor beta chains from a single sample sequenced in a study of blood T cell repertoires in COVID-19. Some clones are missing from TCRdb's copy, which holds only in-frame ones; the method was immunoSEQ multiplex PCR. The sample has 90,000 to 150,000 clones, roughly 85% seen once. Specimen: peripheral blood. Receptor source: an elderly man with acute or convalescent COVID-19.

The chain joins TRBV10-3 to TRBJ2-7; 8 bases fit TRBD2. Germline V gives CDR1 ENHRY, CDR2 SYGVKD. There are 15 residues in the CDR3. V gave up 4 bases and J gave up 0 bases; unmatched junction bases: 5. The CDR3 reads CAISAAGTSSYEQYF. As DNA, the CDR3 is TGTGCCATCAGTGCAGCCGGGACTAGCTCCTACGAGCAGTACTTC.

The J gene is TRBJ2-2, the V gene TRBV6-5; D gene uncertain. CDR1 MNHEY and CDR2 SVGAGI come from the germline V gene. The CDR3 covers 11 residues. Between the trimmed V and J ends, which lost 4 bases and 6 bases, there was a span of 3 bases. CDR3 sequence reads: CASSSAGELFF. Written as DNA, the CDR3 is TGTGCCAGCAGTTCCGCCGGGGAGCTGTTTTTT.

The chain has TRBV18 and TRBJ1-1; D remains ambiguous. V was pared by 4 bases and J by 4 bases, with 16 bases between. This CDR3 is built from 15 residues. Germline V lookup: CDR1 KGHSH, CDR2 LQKENI. DNA for the CDR3: TGTGCCAGCTCACTCTCCAGCGCCAGTGTCACTGAAGCTTTCTTT. Residues: CASSLSSASVTEAFF.

The chain couples TRBV7-3 to TRBJ1-2, with a tentative D call TRBD1 (5 bases). With 2 bases removed from V and 2 bases from J, the gap between germline ends came to 12 bases. Germline V lookup: CDR1 SGHTA, CDR2 FQGTGA. The CDR3 has 15 amino acids. This chain's CDR3 is CASSLQPGINYGYTF. The CDR3 DNA is TGTGCCAGCAGCTTACAGCCAGGGATAAACTATGGCTACACCTTC.

V and J are TRBV5-1 and TRBJ2-3, with 8 positions matching TRBD1. V dropped 4 bases and J dropped 2; count of bases not matched to a gene: 6. CDR3 length: 15 residues. The germline V gene has CDR1 SGHRS and CDR2 YFSETQ. The CDR3 bases are TGCGCCAGCAGCCCCCAGGACAGGGACACAGATACGCAGTATTTT. It encodes CASSPQDRDTDTQYF. The entire variable domain, with the rest obtained from reference TRBV5-1 and TRBJ2-3, is as follows: KAGVTQTPRYLIKTRGQQVTLSCSPISGHRSVSWYQQTPGQGLQFLFEYFSETQRNKGNFPGRFSGRQFSNSRSEMNVSTLELGDSALYLCASSPQDRDTDTQYFGPGTRLTVL.

This clone was seen a handful of times. The CDR3 loop reads CSVRGTGGSEQFF. The DNA for the CDR3 is TGCAGCGTTCGCGGGACAGGGGGGAGTGAGCAGTTCTTC. The rearrangement uses TRBV29-1 and TRBJ2-1, with 11 bases aligning to TRBD1. Trimming cost V 5 bases and J 9 bases; bases outside gene matches: 6. The germline V gene encodes CDR1 SQVTM and CDR2 ANQGSEA. The CDR3 spans 13 residues.

This chain uses TRBV5-5 with TRBJ2-5; 9 bases match TRBD2. J gave up 5 bases and V 1 base, and 6 bases lay outside the gene matches. The CDR3 is 15 residues long. Germline CDR1 and CDR2: SGHKS and YYEKEE (reference sequence). CDR3 sequence reads: CASSLFSGGGETQYF. For the CDR3, the DNA is TGTGCCAGCAGCTTGTTTAGCGGGGGAGGTGAGACCCAGTACTTC.

This chain connects TRBV5-4 to TRBJ1-1; 10 bases are shared with TRBD1. J was trimmed by 6 bases and V by 3 bases; bases with no gene match: 8. This CDR3 region has 15 residues. CDR1 SGHNT and CDR2 YYREEE come from the germline V gene (reference sequence). The chain's CDR3 is CASSYRQGARSEAFF. The CDR3 bases are TGTGCCAGCAGCTACCGACAGGGGGCGCGGTCTGAAGCTTTCTTT.